A single sample gave rise to the 17 T cell receptor beta chains below, sequenced in a study of cytomegalovirus exposure and HLA in healthy donors. 13 Jbeta primers and 60 Vbeta primers were used for the PCR. The method was immunoSEQ multiplex PCR; TCRdb's version includes in-frame clones alone and lacks a portion of them. The sample contains about 140,000 clones, about three quarters of which appear only once. Sequenced material: PBMCs. Every receptor here comes from a male donor in good health and CMV-seropositive.

The chain uses TRBV5-1 and TRBJ2-2, with D perhaps TRBD1 (6 bases). The V end was cut by 0 bases, the J end by 1 base, with 10 bases between. CDR1 is SGHRS and CDR2 is YFSETQ in the germline V gene. The CDR3 totals 16 residues. CDR3 amino acids: CASSLGGGENTGELFF. CDR3 DNA: TGCGCCAGCAGCTTGGGAGGGGGTGAGAACACCGGGGAGCTGTTTTTT.

The chain carries TRBV25-1 and TRBJ2-5, with TRBD1 identical over 12 bases. Looked up from germline, CDR1 is MGHDK and CDR2 is SYGVNS. The junction had 8 bases not matched to a gene; V was cut back by 1 base and J by 5 bases. The CDR3 loop spans 17 amino acids. The CDR3 DNA reads as TGTGCCAGCAGTGAATGGGGACAGGGGGCTGTGGAGGAGACCCAGTACTTC. As protein: CASSEWGQGAVEETQYF.

The V gene is TRBV9, the J gene TRBJ1-6; possibly TRBD1 for D (5 bases). This CDR3 contains 13 residues. Trimming shortened V by 5 bases and J by 9 bases, and 12 bases separated the two germline ends. Looked up from germline, CDR1 is SGDLS and CDR2 is YYNGEE. The CDR3 protein is CASSSGGGSPLHF. The CDR3 nucleotides are TGTGCCAGCAGTAGTGGGGGAGGTTCACCCCTCCACTTT.

The V call is TRBV19, the J call TRBJ1-2; 9 bases agree with TRBD1. Germline V gene data show CDR1 as LNHDA and CDR2 as SQIVND (reference sequence). This CDR3 comprises 13 residues. V gave up 5 bases and J gave up 8 bases; unmatched junction bases: 6. CDR3 sequence reads: CASSPDRGTGYTF. The CDR3, as DNA: TGTGCCAGTAGTCCCGACAGGGGGACGGGCTACACCTTC.

The V and J genes are TRBV5-8 and TRBJ2-7, with a weak D call TRBD1 (6 bases). V lost 6 bases, J lost 2 bases, and 15 bases lay in between. This CDR3 comprises 14 residues. Germline lookup yields CDR1 SGHTS and CDR2 YDEGEE. The CDR3 spells CASNLYRATYEQYF. Written as DNA, the CDR3 is TGTGCCAGCAACCTGTACAGGGCTACCTACGAGCAGTACTTC.

The chain joins TRBV5-1 to TRBJ2-7; 7 bases line up with TRBD1. Trimming cost V 2 bases and J 4 bases; bases outside gene matches: 6. Germline lookup yields CDR1 SGHRS and CDR2 YFSETQ. The CDR3 sequence is 14 residues long. DNA of the CDR3: TGCGCCAGCAGCTTCCTGACAGGGCCTTACGAGCAGTACTTC. Translated: CASSFLTGPYEQYF.

CDR3 residues: CASSVGLLNTEAFF. The CDR3 nucleotides are TGTGCCAGCAGCGTGGGACTGTTGAACACTGAAGCTTTCTTT. The chain has TRBV5-8 and TRBJ1-1, with D perhaps matching TRBD1 (5 bases). This CDR3 has 14 residues. In germline, CDR1 is SGHTS, CDR2 YDEGEE. V was pared by 4 bases and J by 0 bases, with 10 bases between.

This chain connects TRBV23-1 to TRBJ2-7; TRBD1 aligns across 7 bases. TRBV23-1 is noted as an ORF with a role that remains uncertain. The CDR3 consists of 15 residues. The ends lost 6 bases at V and 2 bases at J; junction bases unmatched: 10. CDR3 sequence reads: CASRVGQVIPYEQYF. As DNA, the CDR3 is TGCGCCAGCAGGGTTGGACAGGTTATCCCCTACGAGCAGTACTTC.

This rearrangement joins TRBV27 to TRBJ2-7; weak D call: TRBD1 (5 bases). V was cut by 4 bases and J by 0 bases, with 10 bases left in between. This CDR3 region has 14 residues. Germline values: CDR1 MNHEY, CDR2 SMNVEV (reference sequence). The DNA for the CDR3 is TGTGCCAGCAGTTACAGGCTGTACTCCTACGAGCAGTACTTC. This codes for CASSYRLYSYEQYF.

V usage is TRBV27 and J usage is TRBJ1-6, with D perhaps matching TRBD1 (5 bases). Germline loops: CDR1 MNHEY, CDR2 SMNVEV (reference sequence). CDR3 length equals 15 residues. V was cut by 2 bases and J by 7 bases, with 12 bases left in between. The CDR3 DNA follows: TGTGCCAGCAGTTTAGAGGGGAGGGAAAATTCACCCCTCCACTTT. Translation: CASSLEGRENSPLHF.

V gene TRBV27 combines with J gene TRBJ2-7; D unclear. Per germline, CDR1 MNHEY and CDR2 SMNVEV (reference sequence). V lost 6 bases, J lost 0 bases, and 6 bases lay in between. This CDR3 contains 12 residues. The CDR3 is CASSSLSYEQYF. The CDR3 bases are TGTGCCAGCAGCTCCCTCTCCTACGAGCAGTACTTC.

This clone was observed a handful of times. The chain has TRBV6-5 and TRBJ2-7; no clear D. The CDR3 is 13 residues long. V lost 5 bases, J lost 5 bases, and 13 bases lay in between. CDR1 MNHEY and CDR2 SVGAGI come from the germline V gene. The CDR3 DNA sequence: TGTGCCAGCAGTGTTGTGATGGCGGACGAGCAGTACTTC. This encodes CASSVVMADEQYF.

The chain is built from TRBV28 and TRBJ1-2; 10 bases fit TRBD1. The CDR3 length is 16 residues. V lost 5 bases to trimming and J lost 0 bases; unmatched junction nucleotides: 6. CDR1 MDHEN and CDR2 SYDVKM come from the germline V gene. For the CDR3, the DNA is TGTGCCAGCAGTCGAGGGACAGGGGTAACTAACTATGGCTACACCTTC. Translating gives CASSRGTGVTNYGYTF.

V and J are TRBV11-1 and TRBJ2-1; 7 nucleotides agree with TRBD1. The V gene's germline CDR1 is SGHAT and CDR2 FQDESV (reference sequence). This CDR3 contains 14 residues. V lost 1 base and J lost 5; bases outside the gene matches: 2. The CDR3 nucleotides are TGTGCCAGCAGCTTAGAGGGGGCGCACAATGAGCAGTTCTTC. This codes for CASSLEGAHNEQFF. The full variable domain, in which reference TRBV11-1 and TRBJ2-1 provide the parts outside the CDR3, is EAEVAQSPRYKITEKSQAVAFWCDPISGHATLYWYRQILGQGPELLVQFQDESVVDDSQLPKDRFSAERLKGVDSTLKIQPAELGDSAMYLCASSLEGAHNEQFFGPGTRLTVL.

The chain couples TRBV7-2 to TRBJ2-1; 9 bases agree with TRBD1. CDR1 is SGHTA and CDR2 is FQGNSA in the germline V gene. The CDR3 contains 15 residues. V was clipped by 10 bases and J by 2 bases; unmatched bases: 9. The CDR3 is CANPPGQGPYNEQFF. In DNA form, the CDR3 reads TGTGCCAACCCGCCGGGACAGGGTCCCTACAATGAGCAGTTCTTC.

The chain couples TRBV11-2 to TRBJ1-6; D call uncertain. The germline V and J ends were trimmed by 2 bases and 5 bases, with 10 bases remaining between them. Germline CDR1 is SGHAT and CDR2 is FQNNGV. This CDR3 has 15 residues. The chain's CDR3 is CASSLLGSHNSPLHF. The CDR3 DNA sequence: TGTGCCAGCAGCTTACTCGGGAGCCATAATTCACCCCTCCACTTT.

The V gene is TRBV7-9, the J gene TRBJ2-1, with D maybe TRBD2 (6 bases). Germline loops: CDR1 SEHNR, CDR2 FQNEAQ (reference sequence). The CDR3 is 15 amino acids. The V end lost 5 bases, the J end lost 3 bases, and 14 bases lay between the germline ends. CDR3 DNA sequence: TGTGCCAGCAGCCCCCGTCTAGCGCTCTACAATGAGCAGTTCTTC. Its protein is CASSPRLALYNEQFF.